These 3 T cell receptor beta chains were all obtained from the same sample, sequenced in a study of T cells in Graves' hyperthyroidism and ophthalmopathy. The investigators amplified TCR beta CDR3 regions from RNA transcripts. Using the HTBI primer set, a first-round RT-PCR was run on the TCR CDR3. TCRdb re-called the multiplex PCR reads with MiXCR, one entry per CDR3 protein. The table lists 530,000 or so distinct CDR3 sequences, approximately 25% of them singletons. Sequencing used blood. Source of these receptors: a woman aged 25 to 39 with Graves' ophthalmopathy.

The J gene is TRBJ2-2, the V gene TRBV19; 9 bases line up with TRBD2. V trimming: 1 base; J trimming: 4 bases; junction bases outside the gene matches: 4. Germline lookup yields CDR1 LNHDA and CDR2 SQIVND (reference sequence). The CDR3 has 16 residues. The CDR3 spells CASSIGSGRVTGELFF. The CDR3 nucleotides read TGTGCCAGTAGTATAGGTAGCGGGAGAGTCACCGGGGAGCTGTTTTTT.

As regards this clonotype: Lacking the conserved final phenylalanine or tryptophan, this CDR3 likely reflects a read error. The chain joins TRBV28 to TRBJ1-2; unclear D gene. The ends were cut back, 3 bases at V and 5 bases at J, with 10 bases in the middle. The CDR3 consists of 13 residues. CDR1 is MDHEN, CDR2 SYDVKM, per germline. The CDR3 here is CASSFYSHYGYTV. As DNA, the CDR3 is TGTGCCAGCAGTTTTTACAGCCATTATGGCTACACCGTC.

This clonotype was detected only a few times. The V gene is TRBV28, the J gene TRBJ2-7; perhaps TRBD2 as D (5 bases). CDR1 and CDR2 from the germline V gene are MDHEN and SYDVKM. V was trimmed by 7 bases and J by 6 bases, leaving 19 bases between them. This CDR3 is built from 14 residues. The CDR3: CASKVEGAKSEQYF. CDR3 bases: TGTGCCAGCAAAGTCGAGGGCGCGAAAAGCGAGCAGTACTTC. Full variable domain (missing parts from reference TRBV28 and TRBJ2-7): DVKVTQSSRYLVKRTGEKVFLECVQDMDHENMFWYRQDPGLGLRLIYFSYDVKMKEKGDIPEGYSVSREKKERFSLILESASTNQTSMYLCASKVEGAKSEQYFGPGTRLTVT.